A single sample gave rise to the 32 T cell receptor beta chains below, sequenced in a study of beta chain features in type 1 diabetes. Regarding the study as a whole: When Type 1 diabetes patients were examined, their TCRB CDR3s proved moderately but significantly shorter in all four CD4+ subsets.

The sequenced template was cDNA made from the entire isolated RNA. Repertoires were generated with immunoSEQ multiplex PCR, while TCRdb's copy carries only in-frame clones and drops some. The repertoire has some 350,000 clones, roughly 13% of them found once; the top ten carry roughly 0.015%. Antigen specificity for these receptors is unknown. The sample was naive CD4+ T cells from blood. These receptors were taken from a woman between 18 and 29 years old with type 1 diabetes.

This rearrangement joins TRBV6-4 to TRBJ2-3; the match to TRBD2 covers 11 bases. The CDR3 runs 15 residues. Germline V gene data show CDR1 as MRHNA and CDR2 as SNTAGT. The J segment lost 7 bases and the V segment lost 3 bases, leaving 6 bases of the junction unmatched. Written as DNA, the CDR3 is TGTGCCAGCAGTGAGGGACTAGCGGAATTATATACGCAGTATTTT. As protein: CASSEGLAELYTQYF.

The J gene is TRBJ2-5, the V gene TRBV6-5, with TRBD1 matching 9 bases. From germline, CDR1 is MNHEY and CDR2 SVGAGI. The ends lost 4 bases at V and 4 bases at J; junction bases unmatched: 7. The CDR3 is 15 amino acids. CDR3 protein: CASSLQGALGETQYF. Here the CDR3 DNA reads TGTGCCAGCAGTTTACAGGGGGCGTTGGGAGAGACCCAGTACTTC.

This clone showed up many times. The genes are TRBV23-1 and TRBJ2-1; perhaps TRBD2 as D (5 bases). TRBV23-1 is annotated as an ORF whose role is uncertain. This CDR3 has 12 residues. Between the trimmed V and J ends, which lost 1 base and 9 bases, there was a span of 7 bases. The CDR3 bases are TGCGCCAGCAGTCAATTAGAGGGTGAGCAGTTCTTC. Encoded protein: CASSQLEGEQFF.

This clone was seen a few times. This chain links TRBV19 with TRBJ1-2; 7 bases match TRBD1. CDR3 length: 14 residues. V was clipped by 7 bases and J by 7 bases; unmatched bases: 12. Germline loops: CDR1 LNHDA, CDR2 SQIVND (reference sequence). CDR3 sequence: CASTLTGLIRGYTF. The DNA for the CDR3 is TGTGCCAGTACTCTGACAGGGCTGATTCGTGGCTACACCTTC.

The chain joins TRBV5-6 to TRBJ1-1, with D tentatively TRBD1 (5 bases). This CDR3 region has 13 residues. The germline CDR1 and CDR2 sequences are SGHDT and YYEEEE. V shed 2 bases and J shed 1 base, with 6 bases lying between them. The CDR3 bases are TGTGCCAGCAGCTTTGGACAGAACACTGAAGCTTTCTTT. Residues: CASSFGQNTEAFF.

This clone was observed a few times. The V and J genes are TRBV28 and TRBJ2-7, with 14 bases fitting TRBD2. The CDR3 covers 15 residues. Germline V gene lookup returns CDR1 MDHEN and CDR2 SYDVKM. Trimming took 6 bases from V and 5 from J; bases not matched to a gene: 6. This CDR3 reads CASSTGTSGSHEQYF. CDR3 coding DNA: TGTGCCAGCAGCACCGGGACTAGCGGGAGTCACGAGCAGTACTTC.

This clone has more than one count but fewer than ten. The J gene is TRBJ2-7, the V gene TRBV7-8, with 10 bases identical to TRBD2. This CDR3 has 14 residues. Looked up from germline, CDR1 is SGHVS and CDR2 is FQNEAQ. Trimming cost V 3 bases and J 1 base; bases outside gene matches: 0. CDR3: CASSLGLASYEQYV. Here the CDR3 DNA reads TGTGCCAGCAGCTTGGGACTAGCGTCCTACGAGCAGTACGTC.

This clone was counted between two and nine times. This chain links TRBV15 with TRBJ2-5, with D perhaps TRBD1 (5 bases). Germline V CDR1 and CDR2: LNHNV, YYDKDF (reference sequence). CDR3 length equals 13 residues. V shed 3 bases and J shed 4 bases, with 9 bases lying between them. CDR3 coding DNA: TGTGCCACCAGCAGCCCTAGGGGAGAGACCCAGTACTTC. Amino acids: CATSSPRGETQYF.

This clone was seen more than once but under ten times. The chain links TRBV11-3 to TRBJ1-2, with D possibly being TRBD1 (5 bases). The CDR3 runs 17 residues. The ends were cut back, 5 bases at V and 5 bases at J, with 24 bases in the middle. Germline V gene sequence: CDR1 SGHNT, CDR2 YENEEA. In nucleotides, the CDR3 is TGTGCCAGCAGCCCCACTTCGGGGGACGGAAGCTGGTATGGCTACACCTTC. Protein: CASSPTSGDGSWYGYTF.

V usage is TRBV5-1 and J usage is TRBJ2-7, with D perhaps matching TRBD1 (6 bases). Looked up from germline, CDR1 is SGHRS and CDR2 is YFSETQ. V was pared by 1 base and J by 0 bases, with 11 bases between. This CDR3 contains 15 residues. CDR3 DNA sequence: TGCGCCAGCAGCTTGACGACAGGTAGCTCCTACGAGCAGTACTTC. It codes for CASSLTTGSSYEQYF.

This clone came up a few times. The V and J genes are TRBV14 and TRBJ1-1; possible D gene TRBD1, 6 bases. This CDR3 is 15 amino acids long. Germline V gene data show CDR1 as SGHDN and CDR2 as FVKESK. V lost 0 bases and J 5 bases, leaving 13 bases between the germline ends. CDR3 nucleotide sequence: TGTGCCAGCAGCCAAGAAACCGGGGGGCGAACTGAAGCTTTCTTT. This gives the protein CASSQETGGRTEAFF.

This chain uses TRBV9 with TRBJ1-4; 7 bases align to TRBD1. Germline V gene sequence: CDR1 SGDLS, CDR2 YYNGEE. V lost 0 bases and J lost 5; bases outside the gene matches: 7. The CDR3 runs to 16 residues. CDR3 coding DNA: TGTGCCAGCAGCGTAGGGTCGGGACAGTTCAATGAAAAACTGTTTTTT. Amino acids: CASSVGSGQFNEKLFF.

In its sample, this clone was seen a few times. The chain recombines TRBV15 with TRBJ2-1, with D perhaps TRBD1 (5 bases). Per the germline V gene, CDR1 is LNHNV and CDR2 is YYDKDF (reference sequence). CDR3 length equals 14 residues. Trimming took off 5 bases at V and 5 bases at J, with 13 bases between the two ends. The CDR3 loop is CATSPYGADNEQFF. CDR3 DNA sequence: TGTGCCACCAGCCCCTATGGGGCAGACAATGAGCAGTTCTTC.

The CDR3 is CASSIREGSWQFF. The DNA for the CDR3 is TGTGCCAGTAGTATCAGGGAGGGTTCCTGGCAGTTCTTC. The chain couples TRBV19 to TRBJ2-1; TRBD2 matches 7 bases. The germline V gene has CDR1 LNHDA and CDR2 SQIVND (reference sequence). Losses at the gene ends were 3 bases for V and 12 bases for J; bases not matched to a gene: 8. The CDR3 contains 13 residues.

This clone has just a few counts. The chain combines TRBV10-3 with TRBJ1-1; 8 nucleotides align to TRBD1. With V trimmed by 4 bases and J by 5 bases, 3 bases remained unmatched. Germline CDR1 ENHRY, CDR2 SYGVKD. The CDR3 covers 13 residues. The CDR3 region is CAISGQGQTEAFF. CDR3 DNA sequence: TGTGCCATCAGTGGACAGGGGCAGACTGAAGCTTTCTTT.

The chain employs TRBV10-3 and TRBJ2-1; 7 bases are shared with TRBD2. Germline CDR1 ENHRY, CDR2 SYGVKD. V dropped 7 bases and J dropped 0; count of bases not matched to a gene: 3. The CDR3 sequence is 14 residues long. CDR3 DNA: TGTGCCATCATGGGGGGGAGCTCCTACAATGAGCAGTTCTTC. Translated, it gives CAIMGGSSYNEQFF.

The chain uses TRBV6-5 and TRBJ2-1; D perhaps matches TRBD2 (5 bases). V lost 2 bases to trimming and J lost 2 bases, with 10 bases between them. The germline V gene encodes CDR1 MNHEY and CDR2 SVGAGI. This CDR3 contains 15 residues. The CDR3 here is CASSYRTGAYNEQFF. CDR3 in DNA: TGTGCCAGCAGTTACCGGACTGGGGCCTACAATGAGCAGTTCTTC.

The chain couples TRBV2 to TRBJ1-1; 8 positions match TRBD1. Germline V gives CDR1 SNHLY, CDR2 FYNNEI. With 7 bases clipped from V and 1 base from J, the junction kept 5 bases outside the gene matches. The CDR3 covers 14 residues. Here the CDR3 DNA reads TGTGCCAGCAAAAATGGACAGGGGAACACTGAAGCTTTCTTT. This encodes CASKNGQGNTEAFF.

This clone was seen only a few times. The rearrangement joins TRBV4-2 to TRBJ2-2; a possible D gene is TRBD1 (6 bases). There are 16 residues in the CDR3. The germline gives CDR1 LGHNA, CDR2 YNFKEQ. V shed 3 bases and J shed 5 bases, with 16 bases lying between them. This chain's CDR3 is CASSHNPGQGTGELFF. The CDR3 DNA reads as TGTGCCAGCAGCCACAACCCGGGACAAGGTACCGGGGAGCTGTTTTTT.

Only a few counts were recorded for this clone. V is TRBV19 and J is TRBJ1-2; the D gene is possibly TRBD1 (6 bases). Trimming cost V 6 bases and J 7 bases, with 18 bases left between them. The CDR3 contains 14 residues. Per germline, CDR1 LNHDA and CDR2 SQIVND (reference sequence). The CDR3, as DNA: TGTGCCAGTAGGGCGCTGGGGGCGGACGGTGGCTACACCTTC. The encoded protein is CASRALGADGGYTF.

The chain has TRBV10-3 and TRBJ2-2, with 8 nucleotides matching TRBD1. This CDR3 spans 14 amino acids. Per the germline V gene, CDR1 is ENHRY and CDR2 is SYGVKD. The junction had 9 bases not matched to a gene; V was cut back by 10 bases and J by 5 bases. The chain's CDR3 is CATGQGLGTGELFF. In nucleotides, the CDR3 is TGTGCCACCGGACAGGGCCTTGGGACCGGGGAGCTGTTTTTT.

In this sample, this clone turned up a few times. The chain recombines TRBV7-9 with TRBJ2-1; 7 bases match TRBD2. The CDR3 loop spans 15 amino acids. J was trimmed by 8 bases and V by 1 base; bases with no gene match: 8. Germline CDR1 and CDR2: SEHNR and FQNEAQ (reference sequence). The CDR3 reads CASSLVGDYKDEQFF. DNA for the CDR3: TGTGCCAGCAGCTTAGTAGGGGACTATAAAGATGAGCAGTTCTTC. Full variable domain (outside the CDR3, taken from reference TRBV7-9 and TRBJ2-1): DTGVSQNPRHKITKRGQNVTFRCDPISEHNRLYWYRQTLGQGPEFLTYFQNEAQLEKSRLLSDRFSAERPKGSFSTLEIQRTEQGDSAMYLCASSLVGDYKDEQFFGPGTRLTVL.

CDR3 sequence reads: CASSLGLAGGVSYNEQFF. The CDR3 DNA sequence: TGCGCCAGCAGCTTGGGACTAGCGGGAGGGGTTTCTTACAATGAGCAGTTCTTC. The V and J genes are TRBV5-1 and TRBJ2-1; 14 bases are shared with TRBD2. V lost 0 bases to trimming and J lost 4 bases; unmatched junction nucleotides: 6. This CDR3 spans 18 amino acids. Germline assignment: CDR1 SGHRS and CDR2 YFSETQ.

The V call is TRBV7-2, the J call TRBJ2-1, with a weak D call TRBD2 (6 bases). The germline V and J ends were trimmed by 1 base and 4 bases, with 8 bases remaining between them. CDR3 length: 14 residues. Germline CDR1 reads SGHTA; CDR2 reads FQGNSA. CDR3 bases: TGTGCCAGCAGCTTAGAGGGACTGTACAATGAGCAGTTCTTC. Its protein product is CASSLEGLYNEQFF.

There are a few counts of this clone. CDR3 bases: TGTGCCAGCAGTCTCAACCGGACAGGGGTACACGAGCAGTACGTC. This translates into CASSLNRTGVHEQYV. V and J are TRBV28 and TRBJ2-7; 9 bases fit TRBD1. CDR3 length: 15 residues. Germline V gives CDR1 MDHEN, CDR2 SYDVKM. Losses at the gene ends were 5 bases for V and 5 bases for J; bases not matched to a gene: 10.

The CDR3 sequence is CASSFLDGGDNQPQHF. The DNA of the CDR3 is TGTGCCAGCAGTTTCTTGGACGGGGGAGATAATCAGCCCCAGCATTTT. The chain combines TRBV28 with TRBJ1-5; tentatively, D is TRBD1 (5 bases). CDR1 is MDHEN and CDR2 is SYDVKM in the germline V gene. The CDR3 contains 16 residues. Trimming cost V 3 bases and J 4 bases, with 16 bases left between them. The complete variable domain, with remaining parts taken from reference TRBV28 and TRBJ1-5, reads DVKVTQSSRYLVKRTGEKVFLECVQDMDHENMFWYRQDPGLGLRLIYFSYDVKMKEKGDIPEGYSVSREKKERFSLILESASTNQTSMYLCASSFLDGGDNQPQHFGDGTRLSIL.

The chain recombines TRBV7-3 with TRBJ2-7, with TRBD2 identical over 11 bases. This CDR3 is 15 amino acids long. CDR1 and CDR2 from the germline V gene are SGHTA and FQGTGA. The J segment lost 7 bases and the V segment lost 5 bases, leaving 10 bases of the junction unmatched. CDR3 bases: TGTGCCAGCAGCCCTGTAGCGGGAGGGCCGAGGGAGCAGTACTTC. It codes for CASSPVAGGPREQYF.

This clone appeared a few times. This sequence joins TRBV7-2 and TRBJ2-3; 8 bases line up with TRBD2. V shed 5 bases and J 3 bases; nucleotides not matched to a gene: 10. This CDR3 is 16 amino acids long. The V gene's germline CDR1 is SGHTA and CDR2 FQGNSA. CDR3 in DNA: TGTGCCAGCAGCCCCCCCAGCGGGAGTAGGACAGATACGCAGTATTTT. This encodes CASSPPSGSRTDTQYF.

The CDR3 DNA reads TGTGCCAGCAGCTTAGTCGTGACTAGCGGCAATGAGCAGTTCTTC. The encoded protein is CASSLVVTSGNEQFF. The chain links TRBV7-2 to TRBJ2-1; 9 nucleotides agree with TRBD2. The J segment lost 6 bases and the V segment lost 1 base, leaving 4 bases of the junction unmatched. The CDR3 is 15 residues long. Germline assignment: CDR1 SGHTA and CDR2 FQGNSA.

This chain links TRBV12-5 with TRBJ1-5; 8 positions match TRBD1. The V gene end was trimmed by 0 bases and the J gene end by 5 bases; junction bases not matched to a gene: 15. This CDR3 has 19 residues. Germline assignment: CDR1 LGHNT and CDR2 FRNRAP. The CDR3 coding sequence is TGTGCTAGTGGTTTGGTGGTCAGGGGGCCCACAGAACTTGATCAGCCCCAGCATTTT. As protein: CASGLVVRGPTELDQPQHF.

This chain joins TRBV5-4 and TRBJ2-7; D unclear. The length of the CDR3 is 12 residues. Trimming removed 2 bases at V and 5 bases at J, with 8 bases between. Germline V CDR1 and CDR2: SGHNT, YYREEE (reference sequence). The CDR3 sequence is CASSFSFDEQYF. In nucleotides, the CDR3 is TGTGCCAGCAGCTTTAGTTTTGACGAGCAGTACTTC.

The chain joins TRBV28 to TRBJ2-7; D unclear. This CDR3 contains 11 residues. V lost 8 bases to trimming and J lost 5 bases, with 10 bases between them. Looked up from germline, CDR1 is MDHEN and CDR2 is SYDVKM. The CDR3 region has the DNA TGTGCCAGCGGTGTGCGTCACGAGCAGTACTTC. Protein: CASGVRHEQYF. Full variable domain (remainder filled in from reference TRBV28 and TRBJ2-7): DVKVTQSSRYLVKRTGEKVFLECVQDMDHENMFWYRQDPGLGLRLIYFSYDVKMKEKGDIPEGYSVSREKKERFSLILESASTNQTSMYLCASGVRHEQYFGPGTRLTVT.